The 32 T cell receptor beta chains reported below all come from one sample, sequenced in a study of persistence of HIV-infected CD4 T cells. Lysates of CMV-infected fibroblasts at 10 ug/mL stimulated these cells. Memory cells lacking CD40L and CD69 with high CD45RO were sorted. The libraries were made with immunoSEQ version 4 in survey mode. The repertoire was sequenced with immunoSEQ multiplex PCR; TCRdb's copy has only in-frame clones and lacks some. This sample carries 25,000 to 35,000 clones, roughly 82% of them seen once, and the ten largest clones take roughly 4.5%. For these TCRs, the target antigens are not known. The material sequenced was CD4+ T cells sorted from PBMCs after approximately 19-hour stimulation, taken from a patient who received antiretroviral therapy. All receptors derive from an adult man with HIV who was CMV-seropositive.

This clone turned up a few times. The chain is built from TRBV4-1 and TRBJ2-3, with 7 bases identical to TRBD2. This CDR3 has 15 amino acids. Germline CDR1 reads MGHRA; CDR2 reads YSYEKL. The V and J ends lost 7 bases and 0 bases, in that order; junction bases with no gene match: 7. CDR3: CASTRGVASTDTQYF. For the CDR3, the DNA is TGCGCCAGCACCCGGGGGGTTGCTAGCACAGATACGCAGTATTTT.

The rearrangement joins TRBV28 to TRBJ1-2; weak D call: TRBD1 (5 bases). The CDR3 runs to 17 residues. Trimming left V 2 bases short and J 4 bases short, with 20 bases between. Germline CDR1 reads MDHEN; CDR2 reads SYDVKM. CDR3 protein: CASSLSGQGGVIYGYTF. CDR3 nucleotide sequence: TGTGCCAGCAGTTTAAGTGGTCAGGGCGGTGTGATCTATGGCTACACCTTC.

CDR3 DNA sequence: TGTGCCAGTAGTCCCACCAGGGGCGCAGGTTCACCCCTCCACTTT. Translation gives CASSPTRGAGSPLHF. V gene TRBV19 combines with J gene TRBJ1-6, with a tentative D call TRBD1 (6 bases). CDR3 size: 15 residues. Germline assignment: CDR1 LNHDA and CDR2 SQIVND (reference sequence). The V end was cut by 5 bases, the J end by 9 bases, with 17 bases between.

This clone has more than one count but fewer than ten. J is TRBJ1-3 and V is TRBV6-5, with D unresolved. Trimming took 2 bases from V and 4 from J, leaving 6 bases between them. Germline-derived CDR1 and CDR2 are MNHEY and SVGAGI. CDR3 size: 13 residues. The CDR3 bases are TGTGCCAGCAGTTACCAAAAAGGAAACACCATATATTTT. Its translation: CASSYQKGNTIYF.

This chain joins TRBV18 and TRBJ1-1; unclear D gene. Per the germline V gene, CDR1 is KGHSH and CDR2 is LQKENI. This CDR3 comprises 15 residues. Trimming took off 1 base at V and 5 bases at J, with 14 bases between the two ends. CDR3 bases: TGTGCCAGCTCACCACTAGAGGGCCTGAGGACTGAAGCTTTCTTT. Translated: CASSPLEGLRTEAFF. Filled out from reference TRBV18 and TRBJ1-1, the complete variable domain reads NAGVMQNPRHLVRRRGQEARLRCSPMKGHSHVYWYRQLPEEGLKFMVYLQKENIIDESGMPKERFSAEFPKEGPSILRIQQVVRGDSAAYFCASSPLEGLRTEAFFGQGTRLTVV.

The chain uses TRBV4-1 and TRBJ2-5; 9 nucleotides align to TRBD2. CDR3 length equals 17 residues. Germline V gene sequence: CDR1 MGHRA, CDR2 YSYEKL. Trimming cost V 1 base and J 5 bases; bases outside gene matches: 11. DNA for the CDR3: TGCGCCAGCAGCCAAGGGGCGGGGGGGGCCCCCCGGGAGACCCAGTACTTC. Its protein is CASSQGAGGAPRETQYF.

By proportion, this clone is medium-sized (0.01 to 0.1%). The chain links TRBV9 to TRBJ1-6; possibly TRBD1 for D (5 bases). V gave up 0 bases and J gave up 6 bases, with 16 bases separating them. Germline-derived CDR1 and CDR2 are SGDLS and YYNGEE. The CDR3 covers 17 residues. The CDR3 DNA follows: TGTGCCAGCAGCGTAGATAACAGGCCCTTCCCTAATTCACCCCTCCACTTT. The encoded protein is CASSVDNRPFPNSPLHF. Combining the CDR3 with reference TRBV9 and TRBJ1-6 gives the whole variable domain DSGVTQTPKHLITATGQRVTLRCSPRSGDLSVYWYQQSLDQGLQFLIQYYNGEERAKGNILERFSAQQFPDLHSELNLSSLELGDSALYFCASSVDNRPFPNSPLHFGNGTRLTVT.

The CDR3 sequence is CASSLQGSGNQPQHF. The CDR3, as DNA: TGTGCCAGCAGTTTACAGGGAAGTGGGAATCAGCCCCAGCATTTT. J is TRBJ1-5 and V is TRBV27, with D maybe TRBD1 (5 bases). The V gene's germline CDR1 is MNHEY and CDR2 SMNVEV (reference sequence). V was shortened by 2 bases and J by 4 bases, with 12 bases between the two germline ends. The CDR3 sequence is 15 residues long.

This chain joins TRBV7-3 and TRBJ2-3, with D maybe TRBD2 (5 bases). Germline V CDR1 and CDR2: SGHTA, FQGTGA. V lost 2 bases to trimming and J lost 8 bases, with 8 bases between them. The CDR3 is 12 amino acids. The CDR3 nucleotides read TGTGCCAGCAGCTTATCAGGAGGTACGCAGTATTTT. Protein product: CASSLSGGTQYF.

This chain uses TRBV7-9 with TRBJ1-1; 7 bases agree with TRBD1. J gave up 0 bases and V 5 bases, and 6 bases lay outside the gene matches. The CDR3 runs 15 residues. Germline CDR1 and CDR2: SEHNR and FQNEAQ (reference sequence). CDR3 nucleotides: TGTGCCAGCAGCCAGGGGGGCGGTTTGAACACTGAAGCTTTCTTT. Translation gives CASSQGGGLNTEAFF.

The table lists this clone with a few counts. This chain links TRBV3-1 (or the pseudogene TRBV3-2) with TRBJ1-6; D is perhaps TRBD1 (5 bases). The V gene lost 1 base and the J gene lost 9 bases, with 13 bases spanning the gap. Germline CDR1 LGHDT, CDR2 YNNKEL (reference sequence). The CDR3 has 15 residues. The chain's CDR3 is CASSQGQGTSSPLHF. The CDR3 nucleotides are TGTGCCAGCAGCCAAGGTCAGGGTACGAGTTCACCCCTCCACTTT.

This chain's CDR3 is CSASIGRGQDTQYF. CDR3 coding DNA: TGCAGTGCTAGTATTGGGAGAGGGCAAGATACGCAGTATTTT. The chain has TRBV20-1 and TRBJ2-3; a weak D match, TRBD2 (5 bases). Germline lookup yields CDR1 DFQATT and CDR2 SNEGSKA (reference sequence). The CDR3 sequence is 14 residues long. Trimming stripped 3 bases from V and 5 bases from J, with 15 bases between.

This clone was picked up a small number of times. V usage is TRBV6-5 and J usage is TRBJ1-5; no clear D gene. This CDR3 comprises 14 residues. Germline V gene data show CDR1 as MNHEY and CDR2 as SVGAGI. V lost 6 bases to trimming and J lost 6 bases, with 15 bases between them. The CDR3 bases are TGTGCCAGCAGCAAGGGAGGGCCAGGTCAGCCCCAGCATTTT. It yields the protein CASSKGGPGQPQHF.

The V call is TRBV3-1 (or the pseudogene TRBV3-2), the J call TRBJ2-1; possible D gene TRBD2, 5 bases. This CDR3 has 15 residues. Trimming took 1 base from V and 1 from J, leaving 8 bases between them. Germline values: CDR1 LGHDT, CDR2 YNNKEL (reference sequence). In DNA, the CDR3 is TGTGCCAGCAGCCAAGTAGTAGCGTCCTACAATGAGCAGTTCTTC. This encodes CASSQVVASYNEQFF.

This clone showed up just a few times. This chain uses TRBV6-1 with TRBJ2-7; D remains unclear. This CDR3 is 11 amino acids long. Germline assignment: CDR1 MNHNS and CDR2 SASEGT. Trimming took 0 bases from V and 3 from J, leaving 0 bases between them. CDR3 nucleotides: TGTGCCAGCAGTGAAGCCTACGAGCAGTACTTC. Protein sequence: CASSEAYEQYF.

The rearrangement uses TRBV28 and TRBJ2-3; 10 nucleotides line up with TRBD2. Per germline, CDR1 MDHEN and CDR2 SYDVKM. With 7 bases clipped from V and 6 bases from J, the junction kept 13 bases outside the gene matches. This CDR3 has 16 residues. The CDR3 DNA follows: TGTGCCAGCACCAGGTCGAGCGGGGGGGCGGTGGATACGCAGTATTTT. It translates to CASTRSSGGAVDTQYF.

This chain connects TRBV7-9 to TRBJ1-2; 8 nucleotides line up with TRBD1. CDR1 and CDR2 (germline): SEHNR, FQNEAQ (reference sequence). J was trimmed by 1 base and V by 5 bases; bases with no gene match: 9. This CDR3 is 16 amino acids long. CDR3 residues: CASSPLRDRLNYGYTF. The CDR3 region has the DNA TGTGCCAGCAGCCCCCTTAGGGACAGGCTTAACTATGGCTACACCTTC.

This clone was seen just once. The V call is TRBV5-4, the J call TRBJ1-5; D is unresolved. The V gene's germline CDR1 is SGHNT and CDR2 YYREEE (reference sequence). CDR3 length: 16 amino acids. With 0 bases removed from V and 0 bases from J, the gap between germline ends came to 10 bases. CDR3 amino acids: CASSLGGRNSNQPQHF. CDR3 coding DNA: TGTGCCAGCAGCTTGGGGGGTAGGAATAGCAATCAGCCCCAGCATTTT.

As DNA, the CDR3 is TGTGCCAGCAGCAGAGAAACAGATACGCAGTATTTT. The encoded protein is CASSRETDTQYF. The V call is TRBV28, the J call TRBJ2-3; D is unclear. Germline values: CDR1 MDHEN, CDR2 SYDVKM. Deletions cut 6 bases from V and 3 bases from J, with 7 bases between. CDR3 length: 12 residues.

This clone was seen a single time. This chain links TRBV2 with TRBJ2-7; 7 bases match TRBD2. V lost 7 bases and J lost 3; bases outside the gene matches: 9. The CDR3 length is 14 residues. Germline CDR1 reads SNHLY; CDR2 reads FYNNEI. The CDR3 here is CASTGSGTNYEQYF. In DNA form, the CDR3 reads TGTGCCAGCACCGGGAGCGGGACCAACTACGAGCAGTACTTC.

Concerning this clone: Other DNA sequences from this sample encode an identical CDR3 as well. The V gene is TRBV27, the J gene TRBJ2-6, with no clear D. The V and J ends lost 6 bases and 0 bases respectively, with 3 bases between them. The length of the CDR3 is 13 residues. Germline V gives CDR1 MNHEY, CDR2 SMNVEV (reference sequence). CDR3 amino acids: CASRDSGANVLTF. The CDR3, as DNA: TGTGCCAGCAGGGACTCTGGGGCCAACGTCCTGACTTTC. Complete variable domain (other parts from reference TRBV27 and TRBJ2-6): EAQVTQNPRYLITVTGKKLTVTCSQNMNHEYMSWYRQDPGLGLRQIYYSMNVEVTDKGDVPEGYKVSRKEKRNFPLILESPSPNQTSLYFCASRDSGANVLTFGAGSRLTVL.

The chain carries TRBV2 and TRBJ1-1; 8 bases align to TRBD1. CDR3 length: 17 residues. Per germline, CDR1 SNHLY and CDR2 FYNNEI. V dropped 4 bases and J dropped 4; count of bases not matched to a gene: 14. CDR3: CASSVEGQGYGGTEAFF. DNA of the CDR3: TGTGCCAGCAGTGTTGAAGGACAGGGTTATGGAGGCACTGAAGCTTTCTTT.

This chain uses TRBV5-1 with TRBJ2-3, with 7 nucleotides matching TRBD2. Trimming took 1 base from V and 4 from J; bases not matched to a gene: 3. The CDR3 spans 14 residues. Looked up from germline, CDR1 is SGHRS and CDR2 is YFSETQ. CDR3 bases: TGCGCCAGCAGCTTGCAAGCGGGGCCAGATACGCAGTATTTT. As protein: CASSLQAGPDTQYF.

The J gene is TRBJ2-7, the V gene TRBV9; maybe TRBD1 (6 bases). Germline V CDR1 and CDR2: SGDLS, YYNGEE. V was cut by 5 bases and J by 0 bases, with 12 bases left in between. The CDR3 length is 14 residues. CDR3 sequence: CASRAGANSYEQYF. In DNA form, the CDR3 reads TGTGCCAGCAGGGCAGGGGCCAACTCCTACGAGCAGTACTTC.

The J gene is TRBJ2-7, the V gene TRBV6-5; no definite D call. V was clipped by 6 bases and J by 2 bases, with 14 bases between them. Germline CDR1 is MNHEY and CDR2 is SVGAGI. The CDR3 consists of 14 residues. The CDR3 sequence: CASSEREEAYEQYF. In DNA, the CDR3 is TGTGCCAGCAGCGAGCGAGAAGAGGCCTACGAGCAGTACTTC.

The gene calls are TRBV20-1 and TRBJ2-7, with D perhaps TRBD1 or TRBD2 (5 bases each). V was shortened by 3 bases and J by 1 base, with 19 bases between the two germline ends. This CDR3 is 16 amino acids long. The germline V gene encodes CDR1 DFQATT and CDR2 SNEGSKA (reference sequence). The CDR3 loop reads CSASPGPLVFSYEQYF. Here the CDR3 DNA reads TGCAGTGCTAGTCCGGGACCCCTGGTCTTTTCCTACGAGCAGTACTTC.

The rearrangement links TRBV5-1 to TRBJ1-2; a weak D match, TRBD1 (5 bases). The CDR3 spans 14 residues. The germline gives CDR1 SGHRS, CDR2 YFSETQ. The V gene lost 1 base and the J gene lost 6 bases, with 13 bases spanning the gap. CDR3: CASSLLRGEHGYTF. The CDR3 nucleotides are TGCGCCAGCAGCTTGTTACGAGGGGAGCATGGCTACACCTTC.

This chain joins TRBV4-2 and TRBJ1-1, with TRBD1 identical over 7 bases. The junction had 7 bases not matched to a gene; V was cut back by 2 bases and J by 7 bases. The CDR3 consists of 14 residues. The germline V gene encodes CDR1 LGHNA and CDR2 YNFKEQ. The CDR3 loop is CASSQPDREVEAFF. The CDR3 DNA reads TGTGCCAGCAGCCAACCTGACAGGGAGGTTGAAGCTTTCTTT.

This CDR3 is CASSQEGHEQYF. The CDR3 region has the DNA TGTGCCAGCAGCCAAGAAGGCCACGAGCAGTACTTC. This chain connects TRBV3-1 (or the pseudogene TRBV3-2) to TRBJ2-7; D ambiguous. CDR1 and CDR2 from the germline V gene are LGHDT and YNNKEL (reference sequence). The CDR3 runs 12 residues. V was pared by 0 bases and J by 5 bases, with 5 bases between.

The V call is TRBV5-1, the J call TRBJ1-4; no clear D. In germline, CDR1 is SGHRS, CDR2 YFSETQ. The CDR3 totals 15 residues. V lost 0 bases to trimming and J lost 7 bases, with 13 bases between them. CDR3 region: CASSLDGVGGEKLFF. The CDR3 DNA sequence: TGCGCCAGCAGCTTGGACGGGGTAGGCGGTGAAAAACTGTTTTTT.

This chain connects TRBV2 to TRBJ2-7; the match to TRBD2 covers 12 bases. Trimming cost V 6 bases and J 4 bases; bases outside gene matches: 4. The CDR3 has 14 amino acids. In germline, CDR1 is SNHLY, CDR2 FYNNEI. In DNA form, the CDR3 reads TGTGCCAGCAGGTCTAGCGGGGGGGTTTACGAGCAGTACTTC. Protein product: CASRSSGGVYEQYF.

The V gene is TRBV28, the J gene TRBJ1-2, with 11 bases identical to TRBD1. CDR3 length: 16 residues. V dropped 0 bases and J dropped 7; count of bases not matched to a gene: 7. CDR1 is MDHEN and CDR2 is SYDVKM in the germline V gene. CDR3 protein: CASSLWHMGQGVGYTF. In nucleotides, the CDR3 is TGTGCCAGCAGTTTATGGCACATGGGACAGGGGGTTGGCTACACCTTC.